The 21 T cell receptor beta chains below were found in one sample sequenced in a study of blood T cell repertoires in COVID-19. Assay used: immunoSEQ multiplex PCR; TCRdb lists only in-frame clones, some missing. Counted here are fewer than 250,000 clones, about 85% occurring once; the ten biggest clones make up 5.5% to 7.5%. The material sequenced was peripheral blood. The receptors were gathered from a woman aged 60-75 years with active or convalescent COVID-19.

The chain recombines TRBV24-1 with TRBJ2-3, with 11 nucleotides matching TRBD1. Looked up from germline, CDR1 is KGHDR and CDR2 is SFDVKD. J lost 4 bases, V lost 4 bases, and 3 bases had no gene match. The CDR3 runs to 15 residues. CDR3 sequence reads: CATSDWTGGADTQYF. For the CDR3, the DNA is TGTGCCACCAGTGACTGGACAGGGGGCGCAGATACGCAGTATTTT.

V gene TRBV3-1 (or the pseudogene TRBV3-2) combines with J gene TRBJ2-3; weak D call: TRBD1 (6 bases). The CDR3 sequence is 17 residues long. Germline lookup yields CDR1 LGHDT and CDR2 YNNKEL (reference sequence). Trimming removed 4 bases at V and 2 bases at J, with 19 bases between. CDR3 protein: CASSPRTAAPFTDTQYF. The CDR3 DNA follows: TGTGCCAGCAGCCCGAGGACAGCAGCTCCATTCACAGATACGCAGTATTTT.

This clone has just one count. The chain uses TRBV27 and TRBJ2-2; 9 nucleotides line up with TRBD1. The J segment lost 7 bases and the V segment lost 3 bases, leaving 9 bases of the junction unmatched. The CDR3 totals 16 residues. The germline CDR1 and CDR2 sequences are MNHEY and SMNVEV (reference sequence). In nucleotides, the CDR3 is TGTGCCAGCAGTTTTCGGGGACAGGGTATTATCGGGGAGCTGTTTTTT. Translation gives CASSFRGQGIIGELFF.

The chain couples TRBV15 to TRBJ2-6; 7 nucleotides match TRBD1. Germline values: CDR1 LNHNV, CDR2 YYDKDF (reference sequence). Germline trimming cut 1 base from V and 0 bases from J; bases unmatched to any gene: 3. The CDR3 has 17 residues. The DNA of the CDR3 is TGTGCCACCAGCAGAGGGGGACAGCTCTCTGGGGCCAACGTCCTGACTTTC. Translating it yields CATSRGGQLSGANVLTF.

This clone occurred once. The chain carries TRBV18 and TRBJ1-2, with D possibly matching TRBD1 (6 bases). Germline CDR1 reads KGHSH; CDR2 reads LQKENI. The CDR3 length is 15 residues. The ends were cut back, 3 bases at V and 5 bases at J, with 16 bases in the middle. The CDR3 is CASSPSTGTHYGYTF. The CDR3 DNA sequence: TGTGCCAGCTCACCCAGCACCGGGACACATTATGGCTACACCTTC.

The chain uses TRBV5-1 and TRBJ2-5; weak D call: TRBD1 (6 bases). Germline values: CDR1 SGHRS, CDR2 YFSETQ. This CDR3 has 14 amino acids. V was clipped by 3 bases and J by 5 bases, with 14 bases between them. The CDR3 sequence: CASSSTGMGETQYF. In DNA form, the CDR3 reads TGCGCCAGCAGCTCCACAGGGATGGGGGAGACCCAGTACTTC.

The V call is TRBV2, the J call TRBJ1-4; D unresolved. Looked up from germline, CDR1 is SNHLY and CDR2 is FYNNEI. The length of the CDR3 is 11 residues. V lost 5 bases and J 12 bases, leaving 10 bases between the germline ends. The CDR3 reads CASSRLAELFF. For the CDR3, the DNA is TGTGCCAGCAGTCGACTTGCGGAACTGTTTTTT.

The V gene is TRBV5-5, the J gene TRBJ1-2; 7 bases fit TRBD1. The V and J ends lost 2 bases and 7 bases, in that order; junction bases with no gene match: 14. Germline lookup yields CDR1 SGHKS and CDR2 YYEKEE (reference sequence). There are 16 residues in the CDR3. The CDR3 here is CASSFRDRDVVGGYTF. The CDR3 nucleotides are TGTGCCAGCAGCTTTCGGGACAGAGATGTCGTCGGTGGCTACACCTTC.

This chain links TRBV5-6 with TRBJ2-3; 7 positions match TRBD2. The V gene's germline CDR1 is SGHDT and CDR2 YYEEEE. The CDR3 extends over 15 amino acids. J gave up 2 bases and V 2 bases, and 5 bases lay outside the gene matches. The DNA of the CDR3 is TGTGCCAGCAGCTTCAAGCGGGACCTCACAGATACGCAGTATTTT. Translated, it gives CASSFKRDLTDTQYF.

The chain is built from TRBV5-1 and TRBJ2-5; 8 bases are a match to TRBD2. Germline V lookup: CDR1 SGHRS, CDR2 YFSETQ. V was pared by 4 bases and J by 1 base, with 6 bases of the junction left unmatched. This CDR3 is built from 15 residues. The chain's CDR3 is CASSQTGLAQETQYF. The DNA of the CDR3 is TGCGCCAGCAGCCAGACCGGACTAGCCCAAGAGACCCAGTACTTC.

The rearrangement uses TRBV7-9 and TRBJ1-4; the match to TRBD1 covers 8 bases. The CDR3 runs 15 residues. Germline values: CDR1 SEHNR, CDR2 FQNEAQ (reference sequence). V trimming: 2 bases; J trimming: 5 bases; junction bases outside the gene matches: 4. The CDR3 DNA sequence: TGTGCCAGCAGCTTACGCGACAGGGGCAATGAAAAACTGTTTTTT. This codes for CASSLRDRGNEKLFF.

This clone was seen a few times. The gene calls are TRBV4-1 and TRBJ2-1; D might be TRBD1 (6 bases). CDR3 length: 14 residues. Trimming cost V 4 bases and J 7 bases, with 14 bases left between them. The germline gives CDR1 MGHRA, CDR2 YSYEKL. The CDR3 region has the DNA TGCGCCAGCAGCCCCCTCGGACAGACGAATGAGCAGTTCTTC. This sequence encodes CASSPLGQTNEQFF.

This clone was observed a handful of times. The chain has TRBV5-1 and TRBJ2-3, with TRBD2 identical over 7 bases. The CDR3 sequence is 15 residues long. Germline CDR1 is SGHRS and CDR2 is YFSETQ. The V segment lost 4 bases and the J segment 6 bases; nucleotides outside the gene matches: 11. The CDR3 sequence: CASSRDSAGVDTQYF. CDR3 nucleotides: TGCGCCAGCAGCCGCGATTCGGCGGGAGTGGATACGCAGTATTTT.

This clone was detected only once. The chain joins TRBV7-2 to TRBJ2-5, with 8 bases lining up with TRBD1. This CDR3 region has 14 residues. Per germline, CDR1 SGHTA and CDR2 FQGNSA. Trimming took 5 bases from V and 5 from J; bases not matched to a gene: 7. CDR3 nucleotide sequence: TGTGCCAGCAGCCTAAGACAGGGGTGGGAGACCCAGTACTTC. Translating it yields CASSLRQGWETQYF.

The chain combines TRBV6-2 or TRBV6-3 with TRBJ2-2; a possible D gene is TRBD1 (6 bases). The CDR3 has 16 amino acids. The V gene's germline CDR1 is MNHEY and CDR2 SVGEGT. Trimming took off 0 bases at V and 5 bases at J, with 13 bases between the two ends. The CDR3 DNA is TGTGCCAGCAGTTACTCGGGGGCAGGGGTAACCGGGGAGCTGTTTTTT. Protein: CASSYSGAGVTGELFF.

The chain links TRBV28 to TRBJ2-1, with D possibly TRBD2 on 6 matching bases. Germline loops: CDR1 MDHEN, CDR2 SYDVKM. The CDR3 spans 21 residues. With 1 base removed from V and 3 bases from J, the gap between germline ends came to 28 bases. The CDR3 DNA sequence: TGTGCCAGCAGTTTATCGAAATCGGTACCCTCGGGGGACCGTAACTACAATGAGCAGTTCTTC. Translating gives CASSLSKSVPSGDRNYNEQFF.

This clone was counted only a few times. This sequence joins TRBV10-1 and TRBJ1-1; D call uncertain. V shed 1 base and J shed 4 bases, with 7 bases lying between them. The CDR3 loop spans 13 amino acids. The germline gives CDR1 WNHNN, CDR2 SYGVQD (reference sequence). DNA of the CDR3: TGCGCCAGCAGTGAGTATCTCCTCACTGAAGCTTTCTTT. Translated, it gives CASSEYLLTEAFF.

DNA for the CDR3: TGCGCCAGCAGCTTAACTAGCGGGAGCGCCCAAGAGACCCAGTACTTC. This gives the protein CASSLTSGSAQETQYF. The rearrangement links TRBV5-1 to TRBJ2-5; 11 bases line up with TRBD2. The V gene's germline CDR1 is SGHRS and CDR2 YFSETQ. CDR3 size: 16 residues. The V segment lost 2 bases and the J segment 1 base; nucleotides outside the gene matches: 4.

This clone occurred a few times. V usage is TRBV28 and J usage is TRBJ1-5; no clear D gene. V dropped 6 bases and J dropped 2 bases, with 14 bases sitting between them. The CDR3 spans 15 residues. CDR1 is MDHEN and CDR2 is SYDVKM in the germline V gene. CDR3 bases: TGTGCCAGCAGAGCTCGCGGTTTCGGCAATCAGCCCCAGCATTTT. Amino acids: CASRARGFGNQPQHF.

The chain recombines TRBV11-1 with TRBJ1-2; D remains unclear. Germline V gives CDR1 SGHAT, CDR2 FQDESV (reference sequence). V was pared by 0 bases and J by 4 bases, with 6 bases between. The CDR3 consists of 13 residues. The CDR3 coding sequence is TGTGCCAGCAGCTTAGCAGAGGGCTATGGCTACACCTTC. This translates into CASSLAEGYGYTF.

The genes are TRBV29-1 and TRBJ1-2, with TRBD1 as a possible D gene (6 bases). This CDR3 is built from 18 residues. V dropped 3 bases and J dropped 3 bases, with 26 bases sitting between them. CDR1 and CDR2 from the germline V gene are SQVTM and ANQGSEA. This chain's CDR3 is CSVDPQARGGGRDYGYTF. The CDR3 DNA sequence: TGCAGCGTTGACCCCCAGGCCAGGGGCGGAGGAAGAGACTATGGCTACACCTTC.